This T cell receptor beta chain came from a study of tumor-infiltrating lymphocytes in primary liver carcinoma. Study-level points and caveats: The 250 largest clones made up significantly more of tumor than blood repertoires (p = 0.039).

Germline CDR1 MGHRA, CDR2 YSYEKL. The CDR3 sequence is 15 residues long. V was cut by 0 bases and J by 7 bases, with 13 bases left in between. About this clonotype: Its antigen is not known.

Germline DNA was also extracted, and blood RNA was taken from unsorted whole blood. The patients carried chronic HBV infection and had received no treatment. The researchers produced TCR beta cDNA from about 510 ng total RNA with a constant-region primer. Three nested multiplex PCR rounds, a slightly modified ARM-PCR method, built the TCR beta libraries. The first two PCR rounds, roughly 10 cycles each, used TRBV1-TRBV30 forward primers and a C-beta reverse primer. One entry per CDR3 protein, called by TCRdb with MiXCR from the multiplex PCR reads. The data contain some 180,000 distinct CDR3 sequences, less than 65% of them singletons.

The rearrangement links TRBV4-1 to TRBJ1-5, with D tentatively TRBD1 (5 bases). The receptor comes from a man aged 40-49 years with primary liver carcinoma and hepatitis B virus infection. Material for sequencing was peripheral blood. CDR3: CASSQDVGVRQPQHF. The CDR3 DNA reads TGCGCCAGCAGCCAAGATGTGGGGGTCAGGCAGCCCCAGCATTTT.